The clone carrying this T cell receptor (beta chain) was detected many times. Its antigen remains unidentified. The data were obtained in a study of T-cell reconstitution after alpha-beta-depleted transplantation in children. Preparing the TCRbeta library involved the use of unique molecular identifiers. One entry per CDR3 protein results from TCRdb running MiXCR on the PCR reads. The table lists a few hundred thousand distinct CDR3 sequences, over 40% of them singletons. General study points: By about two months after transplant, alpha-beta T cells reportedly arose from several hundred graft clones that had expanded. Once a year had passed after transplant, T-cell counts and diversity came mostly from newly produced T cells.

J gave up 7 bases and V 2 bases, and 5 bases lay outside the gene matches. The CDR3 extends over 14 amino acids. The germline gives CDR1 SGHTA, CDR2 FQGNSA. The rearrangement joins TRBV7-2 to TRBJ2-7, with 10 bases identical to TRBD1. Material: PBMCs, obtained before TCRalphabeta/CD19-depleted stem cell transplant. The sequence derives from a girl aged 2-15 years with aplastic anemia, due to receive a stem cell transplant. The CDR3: CASSLRQGASEQYF. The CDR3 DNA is TGTGCCAGCAGCTTACGACAGGGGGCGAGTGAGCAGTACTTC.